This T cell receptor beta chain derives from a study of regulatory T cells in long-lasting Graves disease. Study details: In persistent Graves' disease, antithyroid drugs had been taken for over 5 years and TSH receptor antibodies stayed positive.

This clonotype has a handful of counts. The antigen remains unidentified. HTBI primers from iRepertoire and Arm-PCR of CDR3 regions yielded the TCR beta libraries. TCRdb re-analysed the multiplex PCR reads in MiXCR, keeping a single row per CDR3 protein. The sample has 400,000 to 500,000 distinct CDR3 sequences; around 23% are singletons. There are 14 residues in the CDR3. Germline V gene sequence: CDR1 WSHSY, CDR2 SAAADI. J gave up 2 bases and V 6 bases, and 7 bases lay outside the gene matches. Time point: persistent/refractory GD, antithyroid drugs over 5 years with positive TRAb. RNA from PBMCs was the source of the TCR library. General study results and limits: Persistent patients had a count of shared public clonotypes (over 2,500) that exceeded that of new patients (around 1,000). Favoring TRBV28, TRBJ1-2 and TRBJ2-5 was a feature seen in persistent disease.

This rearrangement joins TRBV10-2 to TRBJ2-7; 7 nucleotides align to TRBD2. This material consisted of peripheral blood mononuclear cells (PBMCs), taken when the disease was refractory, from a patient treated with antithyroid drugs. This clonotype was obtained from a female donor with Graves disease. The CDR3 DNA sequence: TGCGCCAGCAGCACCTCGGGGGGAGCCTACGAGCAGTACTTC. Encoded protein: CASSTSGGAYEQYF.